This T cell receptor beta chain was sequenced for a study of blood T cell repertoires in COVID-19 (dated by TCRdb to the early 2020s). About the full investigation: Samples from collaborators originated in the United States, Italy and Spain and spanned both the acute and convalescent phases of COVID-19. The material from the prospective study consisted of cDNA or gDNA derived from T cells, B-cell-depleted T cells, or PBMCs. The dataset comprised deeply sampled blood TCRbeta repertoires from subjects exposed to, actively infected with, or recovered from COVID-19. The repertoires were released in a freely available public database meant as a resource for research on the immune response to SARS-CoV-2. The samples were drawn from the first 160 participants of the ongoing ImmuneRACE study and from 1,254 subjects provided by 6 global collaborators. Sample metadata almost always included a de-identified subject ID, COVID-19 status, age in years and sex. HLA class I and class II types, where available, came from metadata supplied by the sample provider rather than from assay-based typing. Broader findings and caveats from the paper: The quantity of clinical and demographic metadata differed by source and by participant and was supplied without curation.

The immunoSEQ Assay, a bias-controlled multiplex PCR, was used to amplify TCRbeta CDR3 regions from genomic DNA. Per the original workflow: The number of nucleated cells in each sample was estimated by amplification of reference gene primers within the assay. Sequence reads were collapsed and filtered to measure the absolute abundance of every unique TCRbeta CDR3 rearrangement. For each sample, productive Simpson clonality was calculated as the square root of Simpson's diversity index across productive rearrangements. TCRdb took over this immuneACCESS table, retaining in-frame rearrangements with V and J assigned. Such tables are incomplete; in checked studies, under half of the missing clones stem from an unresolved V gene, and the remainder is unexplained. The V and J calls and clone size come from that table; D and trimming were worked out from the DNA. The sample data list approximately 250,000 clones, and around 80% of these were observed just once. Over 4% of the sample rests with the top ten.

About this clone: Its cognate antigen has yet to be identified. There are no base qualities to consult, and no much larger clone falls within one base.

Enrolling through a virtual design, the prospective study's participants ranged in age from roughly 18 to 90 years and lived across some 22 United States geographic areas. In the prospective study, participants were assigned to cohorts based on the clinical history participants reported in a screening survey and a study questionnaire. Mobile phlebotomists in the prospective study collected whole blood, serum and a nasopharyngeal or oropharyngeal swab from every participant. Over a 2-month period, participants in the prospective study had the option of providing additional blood draws and questionnaires. Before DNA extraction, blood samples from the prospective study were shipped at room temperature or frozen. From the germline V gene, CDR1 is MNHEY and CDR2 is SVGAGI. V trim: 2 bases; J trim: 5 bases; unmatched bases: 9. The CDR3 sequence holds 16 residues, the cysteine and phenylalanine included. Just CDR3 DNA is preserved here, 48 bases in frame from base 1.

This clonotype was obtained from a man aged 25-45 years with acute COVID-19. Specimen: PBMCs or T cells enriched from blood (not recorded which). The rearranged chain carries TRBV6-5 and TRBJ2-1, and 7 bases in between align with TRBD2. The sequenced DNA is TGTGCCAGCAGTTACGGGGCTAGCGGAGGGGACAATGAGCAGTTCTTC. This yields the protein CASSYGASGGDNEQFF.